The subject of this entry is one T cell receptor (beta chain). The sample comes from a study of blood T cell repertoires in COVID-19. Turning to the study itself: Nucleic acid was either cDNA or gDNA, and it came from T cells, B-cell-depleted T cells, or PBMCs.

As processed by the authors: Reference gene primer amplification yielded estimated nucleated cell counts. The table came from immunoSEQ multiplex PCR; TCRdb's copy has only in-frame clones and leaves some out. V, J and clone size reflect that table, while D and trimming were determined from the DNA. The data show about 270,000 clones, over 75% seen once. The CDR3 extends over 14 amino acids. Per the germline V gene, CDR1 is MNHEY and CDR2 is SVGEGT. V lost 5 bases, J lost 4 bases, and 14 bases lay in between. Living in 24 US areas, the participants were between roughly 18 and 90 years of age. Cohort 3 recovered donors had two negative PCRs, clearance, or symptom resolution.

Material for sequencing was PBMCs or T cells enriched from blood (not recorded which). The genes are TRBV6-2 or TRBV6-3 and TRBJ1-2, with a weak D call TRBD1 (6 bases). The clonotype originates from a woman under 30 who had recovered from COVID-19. CDR3 residues: CASSDPGQFYGYTF. CDR3 nucleotide sequence: TGTGCCAGCAGTGACCCTGGACAGTTCTATGGCTACACCTTC.